What follows is one TCR beta chain and its context. These data originate in a study of T cell changes during pregnancy in multiple sclerosis. Method: immunoSEQ multiplex PCR; TCRdb's copy keeps in-frame clones and lacks some. This table has 38,000 or so clones, 94% appearing once. Germline V lookup: CDR1 MNHNS, CDR2 SASEGT. Trimming removed 6 bases from V and 1 base from J, with 9 bases in between. This CDR3 is 13 amino acids long. The J gene is TRBJ2-5, the V gene TRBV6-1; tentative D call: TRBD2 (6 bases). This TCR derives from a female donor with multiple sclerosis, enrolled in a pregnancy study. The sequences come from CD4+ T cells from peripheral blood mononuclear cells, collected in the second trimester of pregnancy. The CDR3 DNA reads TGTGCCAGCAGCGTGGGGGGCCAAGAGACCCAGTACTTC. It is translated as CASSVGGQETQYF.